This TCR beta chain was captured by sequencing in a study of blood T cell repertoires in COVID-19. This table comes from immunoSEQ multiplex PCR, and its TCRdb copy is limited to in-frame clones, with some not included. Of 400,000 to 550,000 clones listed, roughly nine tenths were seen once; the top ten hold roughly 1.9%. Of note for this clone: The junction departs from germline at one end; a sequencing error may be responsible.

Germline V CDR1 and CDR2: SNHLY, FYNNEI. The length of the CDR3 is 13 residues. This clonotype was obtained from a woman aged 18-29 years with acute COVID-19. The V gene is TRBV2, the J gene TRBJ2-7; D not resolved. Sequencing used PBMCs or T cells enriched from blood (not recorded which). The CDR3 region is CASSEDFLGAKHF. DNA for the CDR3: TGTGCCAGCAGTGAAGACTTTCTAGGAGCGAAGCATTTC.